This TCR beta chain was recovered during a study of high-grade serous ovarian cancer treatment subgroups. Tumor samples were obtained before definitive surgery or chemotherapy. Only in-frame clones appear in the TCRdb table, and some are missing; sequencing was by immunoSEQ multiplex PCR. The sample comprises around 4,000 clones, approximately 71% of which are singletons, and approximately 12% rests with the top ten. This clone occurred a few times. Germline V gene sequence: CDR1 SQVTM, CDR2 ANQGSEA. V lost 5 bases, J lost 1 base, and 9 bases lay in between. The CDR3 spans 13 residues. Sequencing used tumor tissue. The clonotype originates from a human donor with high-grade serous ovarian cancer. J is TRBJ1-5 and V is TRBV29-1, with unresolved D. In DNA form, the CDR3 reads TGCAGCGTTTCGGGAGCGAGCAATCAGCCCCAGCATTTT. As protein: CSVSGASNQPQHF. Using reference TRBV29-1 and TRBJ1-5 for the parts outside the CDR3, the full variable domain is SAVISQKPSRDICQRGTSLTIQCQVDSQVTMMFWYRQQPGQSLTLIATANQGSEATYESGFVIDKFPISRPNLTFSTLTVSNMSPEDSSIYLCSVSGASNQPQHFGDGTRLSIL.